This T cell receptor (beta chain) is drawn from a study of CXCR3-negative and CXCR3-positive naive CD8 T cells. Findings and caveats of the study: CXCR3 expression dropped partially after cryopreservation, and most assays relied on fresh PBMCs. Similarly elevated diversity marked both naive subsets, with memory CD8+ cells showing far lower diversity.

The germline V gene has CDR1 DFQATT and CDR2 SNEGSKA (reference sequence). CDR3 length: 16 amino acids. cDNA libraries for TRB were generated by 5' RACE incorporating UMI labels. TCRdb re-called the 5' RACE reads and shows each CDR3 protein once, DNA omitted. The sample table sets out 43,000 or so distinct CDR3 sequences. To note about this clonotype: What it binds is unknown.

The rearrangement links TRBV20-1 to TRBJ2-5; without DNA, the TCRdb call of TRBD2 cannot be checked. Sequencing input: naive CXCR3- CD8+ T cells from blood. Documented subset: CD45RO-CCR7+CD27+CD95- naive CD8+ T cells lacking CXCR3 (TNR3-). The receptor's source is a human donor in good health. Some clones in this sample may be carry-over from other donors' samples. The chain's CDR3 is CSARDQNGRDLETQYF.